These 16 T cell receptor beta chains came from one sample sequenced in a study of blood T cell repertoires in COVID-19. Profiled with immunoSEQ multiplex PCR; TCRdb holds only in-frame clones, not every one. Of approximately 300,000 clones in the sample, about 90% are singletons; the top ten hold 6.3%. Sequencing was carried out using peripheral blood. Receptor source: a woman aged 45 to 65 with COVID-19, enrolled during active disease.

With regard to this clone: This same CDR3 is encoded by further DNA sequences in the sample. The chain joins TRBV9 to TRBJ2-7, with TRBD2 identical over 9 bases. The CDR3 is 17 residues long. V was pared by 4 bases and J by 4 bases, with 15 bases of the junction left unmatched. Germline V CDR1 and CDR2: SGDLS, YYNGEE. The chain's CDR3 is CASSRGVSGRYMYEQYF. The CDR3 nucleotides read TGTGCCAGCAGCCGGGGGGTTAGCGGGAGATACATGTACGAGCAGTACTTC.

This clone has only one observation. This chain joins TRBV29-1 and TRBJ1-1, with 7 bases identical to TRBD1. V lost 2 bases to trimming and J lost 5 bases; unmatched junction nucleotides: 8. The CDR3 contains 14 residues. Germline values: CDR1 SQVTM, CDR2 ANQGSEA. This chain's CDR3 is CSVEPHRGGTEAFF. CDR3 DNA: TGCAGCGTTGAACCCCACAGGGGTGGGACTGAAGCTTTCTTT.

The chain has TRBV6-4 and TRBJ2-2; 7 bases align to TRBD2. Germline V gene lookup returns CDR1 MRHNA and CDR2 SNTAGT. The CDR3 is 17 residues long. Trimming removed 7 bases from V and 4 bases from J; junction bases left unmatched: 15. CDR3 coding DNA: TGTGCCAGCATTCTGAAGGCGCGGGAGAGGTCCACCGGGGAGCTGTTTTTT. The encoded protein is CASILKARERSTGELFF.

CDR3: CASSQDPGLAGDTGELFF. CDR3 nucleotides: TGCGCCAGCAGCCAAGACCCCGGACTAGCGGGAGACACCGGGGAGCTGTTTTTT. The chain combines TRBV4-1 with TRBJ2-2, with 13 bases that match TRBD2. Germline CDR1 reads MGHRA; CDR2 reads YSYEKL. V lost 0 bases, J lost 3 bases, and 4 bases stayed unmatched. This CDR3 contains 18 residues.

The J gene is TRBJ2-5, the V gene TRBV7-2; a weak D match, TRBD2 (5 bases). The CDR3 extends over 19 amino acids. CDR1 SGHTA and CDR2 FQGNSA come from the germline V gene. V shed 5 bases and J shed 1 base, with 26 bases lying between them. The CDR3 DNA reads TGTGCCAGCAGCCCCACCTTTTATTCTAGCCTCAGAACCCAAGAGACCCAGTACTTC. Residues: CASSPTFYSSLRTQETQYF. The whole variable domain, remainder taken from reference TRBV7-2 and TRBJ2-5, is GAGVSQSPSNKVTEKGKDVELRCDPISGHTALYWYRQSLGQGLEFLIYFQGNSAPDKSGLPSDRFSAERTGGSVSTLTIQRTQQEDSAVYLCASSPTFYSSLRTQETQYFGPGTRLLVL.

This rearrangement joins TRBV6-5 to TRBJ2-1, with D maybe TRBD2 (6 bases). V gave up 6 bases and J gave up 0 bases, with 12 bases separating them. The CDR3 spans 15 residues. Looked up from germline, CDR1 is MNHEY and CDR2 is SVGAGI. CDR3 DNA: TGTGCCAGCAGCCTTAGCGGACTCTCCTACAATGAGCAGTTCTTC. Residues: CASSLSGLSYNEQFF.

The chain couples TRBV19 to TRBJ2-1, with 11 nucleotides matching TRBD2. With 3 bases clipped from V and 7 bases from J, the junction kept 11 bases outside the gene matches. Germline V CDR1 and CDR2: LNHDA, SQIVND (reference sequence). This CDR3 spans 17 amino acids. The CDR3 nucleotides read TGTGCCAGTAGTATCCCCCCAACTAGCGGGAGAGGTAATGAGCAGTTCTTC. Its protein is CASSIPPTSGRGNEQFF.

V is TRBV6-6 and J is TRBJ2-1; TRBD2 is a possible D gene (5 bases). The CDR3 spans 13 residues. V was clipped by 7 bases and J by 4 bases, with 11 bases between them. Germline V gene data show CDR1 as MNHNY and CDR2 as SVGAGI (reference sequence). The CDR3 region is CASTRDRYNEQFF. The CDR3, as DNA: TGTGCCAGCACCCGGGATCGTTACAATGAGCAGTTCTTC.

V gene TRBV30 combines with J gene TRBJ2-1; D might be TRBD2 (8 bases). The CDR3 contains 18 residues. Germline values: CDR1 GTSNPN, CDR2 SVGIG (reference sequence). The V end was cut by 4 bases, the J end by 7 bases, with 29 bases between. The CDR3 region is CAWKFRGGWLTGGNEQFF. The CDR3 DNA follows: TGTGCCTGGAAATTCCGAGGGGGCTGGTTAACGGGAGGGAATGAGCAGTTCTTC.

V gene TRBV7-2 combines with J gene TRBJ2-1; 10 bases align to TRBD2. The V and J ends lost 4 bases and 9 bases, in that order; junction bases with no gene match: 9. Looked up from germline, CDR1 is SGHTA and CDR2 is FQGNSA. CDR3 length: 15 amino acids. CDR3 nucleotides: TGTGCCAGCAGCTCCCGAGCGGGAGGGCCATCTGAGCAGTTCTTC. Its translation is CASSSRAGGPSEQFF.

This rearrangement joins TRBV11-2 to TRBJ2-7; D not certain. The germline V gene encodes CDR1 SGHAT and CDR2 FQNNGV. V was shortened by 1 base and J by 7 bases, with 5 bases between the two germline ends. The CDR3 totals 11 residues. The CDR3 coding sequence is TGTGCCAGCAGCTTAGGAGAAGAGCAGTACTTC. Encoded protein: CASSLGEEQYF.

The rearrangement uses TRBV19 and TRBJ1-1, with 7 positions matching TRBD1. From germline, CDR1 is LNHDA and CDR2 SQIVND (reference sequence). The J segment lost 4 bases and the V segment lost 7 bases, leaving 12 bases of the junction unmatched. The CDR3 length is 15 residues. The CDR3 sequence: CASMPAWQGVTEAFF. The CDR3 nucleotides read TGTGCCAGTATGCCGGCATGGCAGGGGGTCACTGAAGCTTTCTTT.

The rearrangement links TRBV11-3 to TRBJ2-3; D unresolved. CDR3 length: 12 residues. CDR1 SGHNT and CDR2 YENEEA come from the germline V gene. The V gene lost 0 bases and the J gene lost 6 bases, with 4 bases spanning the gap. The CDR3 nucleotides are TGTGCCAGCAGCTTAGACGGGGATACGCAGTATTTT. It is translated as CASSLDGDTQYF.

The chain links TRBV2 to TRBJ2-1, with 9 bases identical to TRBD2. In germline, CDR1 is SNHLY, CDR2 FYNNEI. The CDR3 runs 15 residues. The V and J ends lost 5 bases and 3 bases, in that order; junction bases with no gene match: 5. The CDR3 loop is CASSPRLAVYNEQFF. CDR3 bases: TGTGCCAGCAGTCCGCGACTAGCGGTCTACAATGAGCAGTTCTTC.

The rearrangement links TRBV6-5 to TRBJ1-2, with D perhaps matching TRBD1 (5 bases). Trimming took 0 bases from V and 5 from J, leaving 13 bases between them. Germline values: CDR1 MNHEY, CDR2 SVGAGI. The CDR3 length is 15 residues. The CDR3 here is CASSYSMGGGYGYTF. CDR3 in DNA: TGTGCCAGCAGTTACTCGATGGGGGGTGGGTATGGCTACACCTTC.

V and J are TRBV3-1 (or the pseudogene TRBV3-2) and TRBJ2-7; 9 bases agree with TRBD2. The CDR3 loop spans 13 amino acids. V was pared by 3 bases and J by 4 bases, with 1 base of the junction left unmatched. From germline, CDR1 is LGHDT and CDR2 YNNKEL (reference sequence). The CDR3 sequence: CASSHSGGYEQYF. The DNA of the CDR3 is TGTGCCAGCAGCCACAGCGGGGGGTACGAGCAGTACTTC.